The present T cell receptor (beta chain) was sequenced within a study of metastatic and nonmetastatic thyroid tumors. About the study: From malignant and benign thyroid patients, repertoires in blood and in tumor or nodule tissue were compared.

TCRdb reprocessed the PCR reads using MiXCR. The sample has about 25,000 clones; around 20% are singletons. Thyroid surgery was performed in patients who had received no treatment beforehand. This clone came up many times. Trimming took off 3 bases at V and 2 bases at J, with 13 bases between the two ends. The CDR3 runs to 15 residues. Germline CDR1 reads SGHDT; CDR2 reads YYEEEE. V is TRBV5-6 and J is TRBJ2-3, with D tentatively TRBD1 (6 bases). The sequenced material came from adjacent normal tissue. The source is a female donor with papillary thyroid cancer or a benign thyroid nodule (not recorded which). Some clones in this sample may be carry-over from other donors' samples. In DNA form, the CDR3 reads TGTGCCAGCAGCTCGCGGACAGTGCTCACAGATACGCAGTATTTT. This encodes CASSSRTVLTDTQYF.